Below, 23 T cell receptor beta chains from the same sample are listed, as sequenced in a study of shared clonotypes between healthy human individuals. Cells designated naive CD8 were CD45RO-negative and were positively selected for CCR7, with terminally differentiated effector memory CD45RA+ cells excluded. Here immunoSEQ multiplex PCR was the method, and the copy in TCRdb shows in-frame clones only, minus some. This table holds around 2,000,000 clones, 93% found once. The sample consisted of naive CD8+ T cells from PBMCs. Receptors were obtained from a man younger than 35 in good health. Some clones in this sample may be carry-over from other donors' samples.

This sequence joins TRBV19 and TRBJ1-2, with TRBD1 matching 7 bases. J lost 2 bases, V lost 7 bases, and 7 bases had no gene match. The CDR3 spans 14 residues. Germline loops: CDR1 LNHDA, CDR2 SQIVND (reference sequence). The CDR3 sequence is CASTRDSLNYGYTF. The DNA for the CDR3 is TGTGCCAGTACCCGGGACAGCCTCAACTATGGCTACACCTTC.

The rearrangement uses TRBV14 and TRBJ2-7; 12 bases fit TRBD1. J was trimmed by 1 base and V by 4 bases; bases with no gene match: 17. The CDR3 length is 20 residues. Germline CDR1 reads SGHDN; CDR2 reads FVKESK. The CDR3 DNA reads TGTGCCAGCAGCCCACGGACCGGGACAGGGGGCTCCCCATGGTCCTACGAGCAGTACTTC. Protein product: CASSPRTGTGGSPWSYEQYF.

The chain uses TRBV27 and TRBJ2-7; 9 nucleotides match TRBD2. The CDR3 sequence is 13 residues long. The V segment lost 5 bases and the J segment 3 bases; nucleotides outside the gene matches: 2. In germline, CDR1 is MNHEY, CDR2 SMNVEV (reference sequence). In DNA form, the CDR3 reads TGTGCCAGCAGTGGGACTAGCTTCTACGAGCAGTACTTC. It is translated as CASSGTSFYEQYF.

Worth noting for this clone: A read error may account for a junction end that differs from germline. This chain joins TRBV4-2 and TRBJ2-7; D uncertain. The CDR3 loop spans 13 amino acids. CDR1 and CDR2 from the germline V gene are LGHNA and YNFKEQ. DNA for the CDR3: TGTGCCAGCAGTCAAGAGTCCGGCTACGAGCAGTACTTC. Translating gives CASSQESGYEQYF.

Written as DNA, the CDR3 is TGTGCCAGCAGTCCCTTGGGCAGGTCTGGCTCCGGAAACACCATATATTTT. Protein sequence: CASSPLGRSGSGNTIYF. This sequence joins TRBV27 and TRBJ1-3; no clear D. Germline V gives CDR1 MNHEY, CDR2 SMNVEV (reference sequence). CDR3 size: 17 residues. The germline V and J ends were trimmed by 5 bases and 4 bases, with 21 bases remaining between them.

Details on this clone: The same CDR3 is also encoded by other DNA sequences in this sample. V gene TRBV27 combines with J gene TRBJ2-7; 16 bases line up with TRBD2. Germline-derived CDR1 and CDR2 are MNHEY and SMNVEV (reference sequence). CDR3 length: 16 amino acids. After removal of 1 base from V and 4 bases from J, the junction contained 1 base not matched to a gene. The CDR3 DNA is TGTGCCAGCAGTTTATTGGGACTAGCGGGAGGGTACGAGCAGTACTTC. Protein: CASSLLGLAGGYEQYF.

The V call is TRBV6-1, the J call TRBJ2-7, with D possibly being TRBD1 or TRBD2 (5 bases each). The V gene lost 5 bases and the J gene lost 5 bases, with 19 bases spanning the gap. The CDR3 totals 15 residues. CDR1 and CDR2 from the germline V gene are MNHNS and SASEGT. CDR3 nucleotide sequence: TGTGCCAGCAGTACCCCCGGGACCGTGTTTAACGAGCAGTACTTC. This codes for CASSTPGTVFNEQYF.

The rearrangement joins TRBV7-7 to TRBJ2-2; D is unresolved. CDR1 and CDR2 (germline): SSHAT, FNYEAQ (reference sequence). With 0 bases removed from V and 7 bases from J, the gap between germline ends came to 9 bases. This CDR3 comprises 14 residues. CDR3 bases: TGTGCCAGCAGCTTAGCTTTGGCCGACGGGGAGCTGTTTTTT. Translated: CASSLALADGELFF. The full variable domain, with the rest looked up from reference TRBV7-7 and TRBJ2-2, is GAGVSQSPRYKVTKRGQDVTLRCDPISSHATLYWYQQALGQGPEFLTYFNYEAQPDKSGLPSDRFSAERPEGSISTLTIQRTEQRDSAMYRCASSLALADGELFFGEGSRLTVL.

The V call is TRBV4-1, the J call TRBJ1-5, with 8 bases identical to TRBD1. Germline CDR1 reads MGHRA; CDR2 reads YSYEKL. This CDR3 spans 16 amino acids. V shed 0 bases and J 6 bases; nucleotides not matched to a gene: 7. In DNA, the CDR3 is TGCGCCAGCAGCCAAGAGGACAGGGACTCTAGTCAGCCCCAGCATTTT. Translated, it gives CASSQEDRDSSQPQHF.

The chain uses TRBV28 and TRBJ1-2; tentatively, D is TRBD1 (6 bases). The germline V gene encodes CDR1 MDHEN and CDR2 SYDVKM. The CDR3 runs 17 residues. V was pared by 5 bases and J by 1 base, with 20 bases between. The CDR3, as DNA: TGTGCCAGCAGTCTATCCCCCCACAGGGCGGGTAACTATGGCTACACCTTC. This codes for CASSLSPHRAGNYGYTF.

The chain combines TRBV5-5 with TRBJ1-2; 7 positions agree with TRBD1. The CDR3 has 16 residues. V was clipped by 4 bases and J by 8 bases; unmatched bases: 17. Germline V gene lookup returns CDR1 SGHKS and CDR2 YYEKEE (reference sequence). CDR3 in amino acids: CASSPYQGTGDDGYTF. In DNA, the CDR3 is TGTGCCAGCAGCCCCTACCAGGGAACAGGGGACGACGGCTACACCTTC.

This clone was seen more than once but under ten times. This chain joins TRBV7-6 and TRBJ2-4; D is possibly TRBD1 or TRBD2 (5 bases each). CDR1 and CDR2 (germline): SGHVS, FNYEAQ. Deletions cut 2 bases from V and 5 bases from J, with 10 bases between. The CDR3 has 14 amino acids. The chain's CDR3 is CASSLRDGENIQYF. DNA of the CDR3: TGTGCCAGCAGCTTAAGGGACGGGGAAAACATTCAGTACTTC.

Comment on this clone: Other DNA sequences in this specimen translate into the identical CDR3. The gene calls are TRBV6-1 and TRBJ1-3; 7 nucleotides agree with TRBD1. This CDR3 is 15 amino acids long. J lost 4 bases, V lost 1 base, and 4 bases had no gene match. CDR1 MNHNS and CDR2 SASEGT come from the germline V gene. The CDR3 loop is CASSEDRGLGNTIYF. CDR3 sequence (DNA): TGTGCCAGCAGTGAAGACAGGGGCCTCGGAAACACCATATATTTT.

This chain uses TRBV13 with TRBJ2-1, with 7 bases that match TRBD1. Germline values: CDR1 PRHDT, CDR2 FYEKMQ (reference sequence). CDR3 length: 15 amino acids. The J segment lost 6 bases and the V segment lost 5 bases, leaving 10 bases of the junction unmatched. In DNA form, the CDR3 reads TGTGCCAGCAGCCCTTACAGGGGTCCAGGCAATGAGCAGTTCTTC. It is translated as CASSPYRGPGNEQFF.

V usage is TRBV14 and J usage is TRBJ1-2; D call uncertain. CDR3 size: 13 residues. Germline V CDR1 and CDR2: SGHDN, FVKESK. V was cut by 4 bases and J by 2 bases, with 8 bases left in between. The CDR3 DNA is TGTGCCAGCAGCCTACTAGGAAACTATGGCTACACCTTC. Its translation: CASSLLGNYGYTF.

J is TRBJ2-7 and V is TRBV7-9; 16 bases agree with TRBD2. CDR1 and CDR2 (germline): SEHNR, FQNEAQ (reference sequence). The CDR3 is made up of 17 amino acids. Germline trimming cut 4 bases from V and 1 base from J; bases unmatched to any gene: 4. CDR3 DNA sequence: TGTGCCAGCAGCTCCGGGACTAGCGGGAGGGGATCCTACGAGCAGTACTTC. This encodes CASSSGTSGRGSYEQYF.

This chain joins TRBV9 and TRBJ1-5; no clear D gene. Germline V gives CDR1 SGDLS, CDR2 YYNGEE. V shed 0 bases and J shed 7 bases, with 11 bases lying between them. The CDR3 extends over 14 amino acids. The CDR3 loop reads CASSVDARLQPQHF. The CDR3 region has the DNA TGTGCCAGCAGCGTAGATGCGAGGCTACAGCCCCAGCATTTT.

This clone was recorded once. V and J are TRBV5-4 and TRBJ1-1, with no clear D. The V end was cut by 6 bases, the J end by 4 bases, with 16 bases between. CDR1 and CDR2 from the germline V gene are SGHNT and YYREEE (reference sequence). The CDR3 has 14 amino acids. The CDR3 loop is CASTLGATGTEAFF. The CDR3 region has the DNA TGTGCCAGCACCCTGGGAGCGACGGGCACTGAAGCTTTCTTT.

V and J are TRBV7-2 and TRBJ2-3; no clear D gene. The length of the CDR3 is 15 residues. V lost 5 bases to trimming and J lost 0 bases, with 12 bases between them. CDR1 SGHTA and CDR2 FQGNSA come from the germline V gene. CDR3 coding DNA: TGTGCCAGCAGCCCAGGATTTTCTAGCACAGATACGCAGTATTTT. This codes for CASSPGFSSTDTQYF.

Written as DNA, the CDR3 is TGCGCCAGCAGCCCACCCTTATTAGGGGACAGGGAATCCCGGGAGCAGTTCTTC. Translating it yields CASSPPLLGDRESREQFF. The chain is built from TRBV5-1 and TRBJ2-1; 9 bases match TRBD1. CDR1 is SGHRS, CDR2 YFSETQ, per germline. After removal of 4 bases from V and 10 bases from J, the junction contained 21 bases not matched to a gene. The CDR3 length is 18 residues.

On this clone: Different DNA sequences within this sample yield the same CDR3. The chain links TRBV28 to TRBJ1-1, with 7 nucleotides matching TRBD1. Germline CDR1 and CDR2: MDHEN and SYDVKM. The CDR3 contains 15 residues. V shed 4 bases, J shed 0 bases, and the junction held 5 bases outside the gene matches. The CDR3: CASSSRTGLNTEAFF. The CDR3 DNA follows: TGTGCCAGCAGTTCAAGGACAGGTCTGAACACTGAAGCTTTCTTT.

Notes on this clone: Its ends do not fully match the called genes, so a read error is possible. The genes are TRBV28 and TRBJ1-3; D is possibly TRBD1 (6 bases). CDR1 and CDR2 from the germline V gene are MDHEN and SYDVKM. The CDR3 consists of 14 residues. In DNA, the CDR3 is TGTGCCAGCAGTTTATTCTCCCCTTCGGGGGGCGCAGATTTT. It translates to CASSLFSPSGGADF.

In regard to this clone: This sample also contains other DNA sequences that code for the same CDR3. The chain joins TRBV2 to TRBJ2-1; no clear D gene. The CDR3 totals 10 residues. The germline V and J ends were trimmed by 8 bases and 8 bases, with 7 bases remaining between them. CDR1 is SNHLY and CDR2 is FYNNEI in the germline V gene. CDR3 DNA: TGTGCCAGCGGAAGGGATGAGCAGTTCTTC. Its protein product is CASGRDEQFF.